Listed here are 11 T cell receptor beta chains from one sample, sequenced in a study of STAT5B mutations in CD4+ large granular lymphocyte leukemia. The repertoire was sequenced with immunoSEQ multiplex PCR; TCRdb's copy has only in-frame clones and lacks some. The sample contains 30,000 to 40,000 clones, approximately 69% of which appear only once. The sample was CD4+ T cells from blood buffy coats. These receptors were collected from a human donor in good health.

There are a few counts of this clone. Written as DNA, the CDR3 is TGTGCCAGTAGCCGAGTGGGGATGGGAAACACTGAAGCTTTCTTT. Encoded protein: CASSRVGMGNTEAFF. The chain combines TRBV19 with TRBJ1-1; D gene uncertain. This CDR3 region has 15 residues. Germline CDR1 and CDR2: LNHDA and SQIVND (reference sequence). V was clipped by 6 bases and J by 2 bases, with 16 bases between them.

V and J are TRBV29-1 and TRBJ2-5, with a weak D call TRBD1 (6 bases). Germline lookup yields CDR1 SQVTM and CDR2 ANQGSEA. CDR3 size: 15 residues. Trimming took 5 bases from V and 5 from J, leaving 21 bases between them. As DNA, the CDR3 is TGCAGCGTTTTACCTGACTTTACAGGGAAGGAGACCCAGTACTTC. This sequence encodes CSVLPDFTGKETQYF.

This chain uses TRBV9 with TRBJ2-1; 9 bases agree with TRBD1. The CDR3 totals 16 residues. J gave up 5 bases and V 3 bases, and 9 bases lay outside the gene matches. The germline V gene encodes CDR1 SGDLS and CDR2 YYNGEE. The DNA for the CDR3 is TGTGCCAGCAGCGCCCCCCCCGGGACAGGGCACAATGAGCAGTTCTTC. Translation gives CASSAPPGTGHNEQFF.

This chain joins TRBV10-3 and TRBJ1-1; D might be TRBD1 (5 bases). CDR1 ENHRY and CDR2 SYGVKD come from the germline V gene. The V gene lost 4 bases and the J gene lost 0 bases, with 24 bases spanning the gap. The CDR3 has 19 amino acids. DNA for the CDR3: TGTGCCATCAGTGGGTCCTTCGGAGGGGTAGGAGGATTGAACACTGAAGCTTTCTTT. Translated, it gives CAISGSFGGVGGLNTEAFF.

The V gene is TRBV4-3, the J gene TRBJ2-2; 9 nucleotides agree with TRBD2. The CDR3 consists of 16 residues. V was clipped by 3 bases and J by 4 bases; unmatched bases: 6. CDR1 and CDR2 (germline): LGHNA, YSLEER. The CDR3 DNA sequence: TGCGCCAGCAGCCAGGTTAGCGGGGGACCCACCGGGGAGCTGTTTTTT. Translation: CASSQVSGGPTGELFF.

This chain connects TRBV7-8 to TRBJ2-2; perhaps TRBD1 as D (6 bases). This CDR3 region has 13 residues. The germline V and J ends were trimmed by 6 bases and 1 base, with 6 bases remaining between them. Germline assignment: CDR1 SGHVS and CDR2 FQNEAQ. CDR3 nucleotide sequence: TGTGCCAGCAGGACAGGGAACACCGGGGAGCTGTTTTTT. Protein: CASRTGNTGELFF.

The gene calls are TRBV10-3 and TRBJ1-6; 9 bases agree with TRBD1. CDR1 and CDR2 from the germline V gene are ENHRY and SYGVKD. V gave up 6 bases and J gave up 5 bases; unmatched junction bases: 2. The CDR3 runs to 14 residues. In DNA, the CDR3 is TGTGCCATCAGCCGGGACAGGGATAATTCACCCCTCCACTTT. Translating gives CAISRDRDNSPLHF.

The chain has TRBV5-1 and TRBJ2-7; no definite D call. CDR3 size: 13 residues. The germline CDR1 and CDR2 sequences are SGHRS and YFSETQ. Between the trimmed V and J ends, which lost 5 bases and 6 bases, there was a span of 15 bases. CDR3 loop: CASRDLPEIEQYF. The CDR3, as DNA: TGCGCCAGCAGGGACCTCCCAGAGATCGAGCAGTACTTC.

This rearrangement joins TRBV6-6 to TRBJ2-5; 8 positions agree with TRBD1. Germline V gene sequence: CDR1 MNHNY, CDR2 SVGAGI (reference sequence). With V trimmed by 7 bases and J by 5 bases, 9 bases remained unmatched. The CDR3 is 14 amino acids. CDR3 amino acids: CASTVSGGGETQYF. In nucleotides, the CDR3 is TGTGCCAGCACAGTCTCAGGGGGCGGCGAGACCCAGTACTTC.

The gene calls are TRBV5-1 and TRBJ2-1, with 10 bases fitting TRBD2. Germline loops: CDR1 SGHRS, CDR2 YFSETQ. The V and J ends lost 3 bases and 5 bases, in that order; junction bases with no gene match: 11. This CDR3 spans 17 amino acids. As DNA, the CDR3 is TGCGCCAGCAGCTCAGCCCCTAGCGGGGGATCCCACAATGAGCAGTTCTTC. This sequence encodes CASSSAPSGGSHNEQFF.

The chain combines TRBV6-1 with TRBJ1-2, with D perhaps matching TRBD1 (6 bases). V was cut by 6 bases and J by 3 bases, with 17 bases left in between. Germline V gene sequence: CDR1 MNHNS, CDR2 SASEGT. CDR3 length equals 15 residues. The CDR3 region is CASRNDFGTHYGYTF. The CDR3 nucleotides are TGTGCCAGCAGGAACGATTTTGGGACACACTATGGCTACACCTTC.